Each of the 24 T cell receptor beta chains below was sequenced from the same sample in a study of T cells in Graves' hyperthyroidism and ophthalmopathy. Amplification of TCR beta CDR3 regions used RNA as the template. HTBI primers drove first-round RT-PCR of the TCR CDR3. TCRdb fed the multiplex PCR reads into MiXCR, producing one record per CDR3 protein. The sample shows about 480,000 distinct CDR3 sequences, under 15% of them seen only once. The sample taken for sequencing was blood. The receptors come from a young woman with Graves' hyperthyroidism.

V and J are TRBV4-1 and TRBJ2-3; tentative D call: TRBD2 (6 bases). The germline V and J ends were trimmed by 1 base and 5 bases, with 7 bases remaining between them. Germline CDR1 and CDR2: MGHRA and YSYEKL. This CDR3 is 13 amino acids long. CDR3 region: CASSQVAVDTQYF. As DNA, the CDR3 is TGCGCCAGCAGCCAAGTAGCGGTAGATACGCAGTATTTT.

At least ten counts were recorded for this clonotype. The chain employs TRBV2 and TRBJ1-1, with 7 bases identical to TRBD1. V gave up 6 bases and J gave up 4 bases; unmatched junction bases: 5. CDR3 size: 13 residues. The germline V gene has CDR1 SNHLY and CDR2 FYNNEI. The CDR3 protein is CASRHGTATEAFF. In DNA form, the CDR3 reads TGTGCCAGCAGACACGGGACAGCCACTGAAGCTTTCTTT.

A word on this clonotype: This may come from a read error, since a much larger clone is one base off. This sequence joins TRBV28 and TRBJ2-4; 7 nucleotides align to TRBD1. This CDR3 contains 17 residues. The ends lost 5 bases at V and 0 bases at J; junction bases unmatched: 10. The germline V gene has CDR1 MDHEN and CDR2 SYDVKM. DNA for the CDR3: TGTGCCAGCAGTGACTCCACAGGGGCGGGAGCCAAAAACATTCAGTACTTC. This sequence encodes CASSDSTGAGAKNIQYF.

The sample holds many counts of this clonotype. This rearrangement joins TRBV30 to TRBJ2-4; 10 positions agree with TRBD1. Germline V lookup: CDR1 GTSNPN, CDR2 SVGIG (reference sequence). The V segment lost 3 bases and the J segment 8 bases; nucleotides outside the gene matches: 4. This CDR3 has 13 amino acids. This chain's CDR3 is CAWSPDRGDIQYF. The CDR3, as DNA: TGTGCCTGGAGCCCGGACAGGGGGGACATTCAGTACTTC.

J is TRBJ1-3 and V is TRBV30; D unclear. Per the germline V gene, CDR1 is GTSNPN and CDR2 is SVGIG (reference sequence). V shed 0 bases and J shed 4 bases, with 16 bases lying between them. The CDR3 runs 16 residues. Here the CDR3 reads CAWSVQRPLGGNTIYF. Written as DNA, the CDR3 is TGTGCCTGGAGTGTACAGAGGCCCTTGGGAGGAAACACCATATATTTT.

The table lists this clonotype with many counts. This chain links TRBV19 with TRBJ1-2; D gene unclear. V lost 6 bases and J 4 bases, leaving 15 bases between the germline ends. The germline gives CDR1 LNHDA, CDR2 SQIVND (reference sequence). This CDR3 spans 14 amino acids. CDR3 in DNA: TGTGCCAGTAGATTTGGGAGCGACGCCTATGGCTACACCTTC. Translation: CASRFGSDAYGYTF.

J is TRBJ1-6 and V is TRBV20-1; 9 positions match TRBD1. Germline V gene lookup returns CDR1 DFQATT and CDR2 SNEGSKA (reference sequence). CDR3 size: 14 residues. Trimming at V came to 5 bases and at J to 7 bases, leaving 6 bases not matched to a gene. The CDR3 coding sequence is TGCAGTGCTCCCATCGGGACAGGGAATTCACCCCTCCACTTT. It codes for CSAPIGTGNSPLHF.

At least ten counts were recorded for this clonotype. This chain joins TRBV7-9 and TRBJ2-2; D possibly corresponds to TRBD2 (6 bases). In germline, CDR1 is SEHNR, CDR2 FQNEAQ (reference sequence). With 3 bases removed from V and 1 base from J, the gap between germline ends came to 6 bases. The CDR3 totals 14 residues. Written as DNA, the CDR3 is TGTGCCAGCAGCTTGGGAGGGAACACCGGGGAGCTGTTTTTT. It encodes CASSLGGNTGELFF.

This clonotype was detected ten times or more. J is TRBJ2-3 and V is TRBV2; the D is unclear. This CDR3 spans 12 amino acids. The V gene lost 6 bases and the J gene lost 12 bases, with 16 bases spanning the gap. Germline V gene sequence: CDR1 SNHLY, CDR2 FYNNEI. DNA of the CDR3: TGTGCCAGCAGCGAACGGACCGCCCAACAGTATTTT. Encoded protein: CASSERTAQQYF.

This clonotype was counted a few times. This chain connects TRBV6-2 or TRBV6-3 to TRBJ2-2, with 11 bases lining up with TRBD2. Germline assignment: CDR1 MNHEY and CDR2 SVGEGT. Germline trimming cut 8 bases from V and 7 bases from J; bases unmatched to any gene: 9. The CDR3 is made up of 15 amino acids. The CDR3 is CASQLAGEAGGELFF. The CDR3, as DNA: TGTGCCAGCCAACTAGCGGGAGAGGCGGGCGGGGAGCTGTTTTTT.

This clonotype occurred many times. CDR3 protein: CASSLSTGLAGARNEQFF. The DNA for the CDR3 is TGTGCCAGCAGCCTAAGCACCGGGCTAGCGGGAGCCCGAAATGAGCAGTTCTTC. The chain has TRBV14 and TRBJ2-1; 10 nucleotides line up with TRBD2. Germline lookup yields CDR1 SGHDN and CDR2 FVKESK. CDR3 size: 18 residues. V trimming: 4 bases; J trimming: 7 bases; junction bases outside the gene matches: 16.

V gene TRBV20-1 combines with J gene TRBJ2-3; D may be TRBD2 (6 bases). The CDR3 totals 14 residues. Trimming shortened V by 6 bases and J by 6 bases, and 19 bases separated the two germline ends. Germline CDR1 and CDR2: DFQATT and SNEGSKA (reference sequence). CDR3 amino acids: CSAPRDGGTDTQYF. The CDR3 nucleotides read TGCAGTGCACCGCGGGACGGAGGAACGGATACGCAGTATTTT.

This clonotype occurred a few times. Lacking the conserved final phenylalanine or tryptophan, this CDR3 likely reflects a read error. V and J are TRBV12-3 or TRBV12-4 and TRBJ1-1; D unresolved. V lost 0 bases and J 2 bases, leaving 16 bases between the germline ends. This CDR3 has 17 residues. CDR3 coding DNA: TGTGCCAGCAGTTTAGCAGACCCCGGAAGTATAAACACTGAAGCTTTCCTT. Its protein is CASSLADPGSINTEAFL.

This clonotype was counted many times. The rearrangement joins TRBV20-1 to TRBJ1-1, with D perhaps matching TRBD1 (5 bases). This CDR3 is 11 amino acids long. Per the germline V gene, CDR1 is DFQATT and CDR2 is SNEGSKA (reference sequence). V lost 3 bases, J lost 4 bases, and 6 bases lay in between. This CDR3 is CSASRVTEAFF. The CDR3 nucleotides read TGCAGTGCTAGCAGGGTCACTGAAGCTTTCTTT.

This clonotype has a handful of counts. The V gene is TRBV13, the J gene TRBJ1-1; D possibly corresponds to TRBD1 (6 bases). The CDR3 has 15 residues. CDR1 PRHDT and CDR2 FYEKMQ come from the germline V gene (reference sequence). V shed 1 base and J shed 3 bases, with 12 bases lying between them. CDR3 sequence: CASSLAGARDTEAFF. CDR3 sequence (DNA): TGTGCCAGCAGCTTAGCGGGGGCGCGGGACACTGAAGCTTTCTTT.

This clonotype was picked up a small number of times. V and J are TRBV19 and TRBJ1-3; D ambiguous. This CDR3 region has 15 residues. V gave up 5 bases and J gave up 3 bases, with 14 bases separating them. Germline V lookup: CDR1 LNHDA, CDR2 SQIVND (reference sequence). The CDR3 protein is CASSPPGRRGNTIYF. For the CDR3, the DNA is TGTGCCAGTAGTCCCCCCGGGCGTCGTGGAAACACCATATATTTT.

This clonotype was observed a few times. The junction and the germline gene differ at one end; a read error may be behind it. The chain joins TRBV2 to TRBJ2-3, with no clear D. There are 11 residues in the CDR3. Germline V CDR1 and CDR2: SNHLY, FYNNEI. CDR3 loop: CASSEVDAQYF. CDR3 in DNA: TGTGCCAGCAGTGAAGTAGATGCGCAGTATTTT.

The table lists this clonotype with many counts. This chain joins TRBV5-1 and TRBJ2-7, with TRBD2 matching 8 bases. V was pared by 4 bases and J by 3 bases, with 9 bases of the junction left unmatched. This CDR3 region has 15 residues. CDR1 is SGHRS and CDR2 is YFSETQ in the germline V gene. The CDR3, as DNA: TGCGCCAGCAGCCTAAGACTAGCGATGCGCTACGAGCAGTACTTC. Its translation is CASSLRLAMRYEQYF.

This clonotype was counted a few times. The chain recombines TRBV6-1 with TRBJ1-1, with 8 nucleotides matching TRBD1. Germline loops: CDR1 MNHNS, CDR2 SASEGT. Trimming cost V 5 bases and J 4 bases; bases outside gene matches: 6. This CDR3 has 14 residues. The CDR3 region has the DNA TGTGCCAGCAGTCCAGGGGGCGCGGGCACTGAAGCTTTCTTT. Its translation: CASSPGGAGTEAFF.

This chain joins TRBV20-1 and TRBJ2-1; TRBD2 matches at 8 bases. The length of the CDR3 is 16 residues. With V trimmed by 4 bases and J by 4 bases, 12 bases remained unmatched. Germline V CDR1 and CDR2: DFQATT, SNEGSKA (reference sequence). The CDR3 region has the DNA TGCAGTGCTATGGGAATGGGGCGGGAGGTGTACAATGAGCAGTTCTTC. This translates into CSAMGMGREVYNEQFF.

V and J are TRBV27 and TRBJ2-7, with TRBD2 as a possible D gene (5 bases). The length of the CDR3 is 15 residues. Trimming removed 5 bases from V and 1 base from J, with 15 bases in between. Germline values: CDR1 MNHEY, CDR2 SMNVEV (reference sequence). This CDR3 reads CASSPRRGFSYEQYV. CDR3 DNA sequence: TGTGCCAGCAGTCCCCGTCGGGGTTTTTCCTACGAGCAGTACGTC.

This clonotype was detected many times. V is TRBV11-3 and J is TRBJ2-1; D call uncertain. V lost 3 bases and J 5 bases, leaving 8 bases between the germline ends. The CDR3 extends over 13 amino acids. Germline CDR1 and CDR2: SGHNT and YENEEA. CDR3 DNA sequence: TGTGCCAGCAGCTTCGGCGGAAACAATGAGCAGTTCTTC. Protein: CASSFGGNNEQFF.

This clonotype was seen ten or more times. This sequence joins TRBV12-5 and TRBJ1-1, with D perhaps matching TRBD1 (6 bases). Germline V gene sequence: CDR1 LGHNT, CDR2 FRNRAP. The CDR3 covers 18 residues. V dropped 2 bases and J dropped 5 bases, with 24 bases sitting between them. The chain's CDR3 is CASGLMRWGARYLTEAFF. The DNA of the CDR3 is TGTGCTAGTGGTTTGATGAGGTGGGGGGCGCGATATTTGACTGAAGCTTTCTTT.

In this sample, this clonotype turned up many times. This rearrangement joins TRBV10-3 to TRBJ2-7; the match to TRBD1 covers 11 bases. The CDR3 has 14 amino acids. Germline V lookup: CDR1 ENHRY, CDR2 SYGVKD. V shed 6 bases and J 5 bases; nucleotides not matched to a gene: 6. CDR3 sequence (DNA): TGTGCCATCAGAGGGGACAGGGGGAGGAACGAGCAGTACTTC. Amino acid sequence: CAIRGDRGRNEQYF.